This T cell receptor (beta chain) was sequenced in a study of cytomegalovirus exposure and HLA in healthy donors. Use of 60 Vbeta and 13 Jbeta primers characterized the PCR. Repertoires were generated with immunoSEQ multiplex PCR, while TCRdb's copy carries only in-frame clones and drops some. The data hold 160,000 or so clones, with about four fifths observed a single time. Germline loops: CDR1 MNHNY, CDR2 SVGAGI (reference sequence). The V end lost 6 bases, the J end lost 8 bases, and 11 bases lay between the germline ends. The CDR3 is made up of 12 amino acids. The chain is built from TRBV6-6 and TRBJ2-1; D might be TRBD1 (6 bases). The sequenced sample was PBMCs. The receptor comes from a woman aged 25 to 39 in good health and CMV-seropositive. The chain's CDR3 is CASRPGADEQFF. The CDR3, as DNA: TGTGCCAGCAGACCAGGGGCAGATGAGCAGTTCTTC.